At least ten counts were recorded for the clone carrying this T cell receptor beta chain. No antigen is known for it. The CDR3 sequence is 17 residues long. The V gene's germline CDR1 is SEHNR and CDR2 FQNEAQ (reference sequence). The V and J ends lost 1 base and 3 bases, in that order; junction bases with no gene match: 11. TCRdb passed the reads through MiXCR, listing each CDR3 protein once. The sample carries some 270,000 distinct CDR3 sequences, around 15% recorded once. The data belong to a study of T cell repertoires in cytomegalovirus infection. The wider study: Shared public TCR beta signatures pointed to both CMV infection and a matching HLA type. Points from the study as a whole: Summed frequency of public TCR beta families distinguished CMV carriers with the relevant HLA. Dominating the ex vivo response were TCR beta clonotypes that were CMV-specific and HLA-C-restricted.

This clonotype was sampled from a human donor in good health (CMV status not recorded). Some clones in this sample may be carry-over from other donors' samples. This chain uses TRBV7-9 with TRBJ1-1; 7 bases map to TRBD1. The sample was CD8+ T cells from PBMCs. The CDR3: CASSLVLTGAKDTEAFF. The CDR3 DNA reads TGTGCCAGCAGCTTAGTGCTCACAGGGGCTAAGGACACTGAAGCTTTCTTT.